The clone carrying this TCR beta chain was recorded once. The Seattle patients, enrolled during active infection, were followed longitudinally. The CDR3 loop spans 14 amino acids. V was pared by 3 bases and J by 6 bases, with 3 bases of the junction left unmatched. The germline V gene has CDR1 LNHDA and CDR2 SQIVND (reference sequence). This specimen comes from a study of blood T cell repertoires in COVID-19. Study summary: T cells, B-cell-depleted T cells, or PBMCs provided the cDNA or gDNA that served as material.

Clones were read by immunoSEQ multiplex PCR, and TCRdb kept only the in-frame ones, dropping some. The sample shows about 310,000 clones, nearly 90% of them seen only once. This sequence originates from a woman aged 40 to 50 with COVID-19, enrolled during active disease. The chain joins TRBV19 to TRBJ1-4; the match to TRBD1 covers 8 bases. Sequenced sample: peripheral blood. Here the CDR3 reads CASSMSDRDEKLFF. CDR3 in DNA: TGTGCCAGTAGTATGTCGGACAGGGATGAAAAACTGTTTTTT.